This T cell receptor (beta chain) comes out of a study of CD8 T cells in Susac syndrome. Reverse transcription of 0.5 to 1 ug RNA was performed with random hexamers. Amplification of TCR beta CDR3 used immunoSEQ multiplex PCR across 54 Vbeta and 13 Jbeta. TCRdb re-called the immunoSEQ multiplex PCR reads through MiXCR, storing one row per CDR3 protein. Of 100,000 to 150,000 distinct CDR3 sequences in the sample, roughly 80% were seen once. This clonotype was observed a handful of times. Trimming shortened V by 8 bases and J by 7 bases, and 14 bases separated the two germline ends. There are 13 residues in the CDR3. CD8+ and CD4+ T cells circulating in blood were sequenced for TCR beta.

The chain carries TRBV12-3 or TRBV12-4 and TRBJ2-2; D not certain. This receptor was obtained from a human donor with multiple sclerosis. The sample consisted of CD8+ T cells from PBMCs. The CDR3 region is CASCPVSSGELFF. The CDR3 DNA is TGTGCCAGCTGTCCGGTTTCAAGCGGGGAGCTGTTTTTT.